The 27 T cell receptor beta chains below come from one sample, sequenced in a study of blood T cell repertoires in COVID-19. Sequencing was performed with immunoSEQ multiplex PCR; in TCRdb, only in-frame clones are kept and a portion is missing. The sample carries 55,000 to 90,000 clones, about 88% recorded once. Sequencing was performed on peripheral blood. These receptor sequences come from a human donor in a cohort sampled during active COVID-19.

The chain joins TRBV10-1 to TRBJ2-3, with 10 bases identical to TRBD2. Germline CDR1 is WNHNN and CDR2 is SYGVQD (reference sequence). V was clipped by 6 bases and J by 2 bases; unmatched bases: 8. The CDR3 is made up of 16 amino acids. This CDR3 is CASSPIAGGTTDTQYF. Written as DNA, the CDR3 is TGCGCCAGCAGCCCGATAGCGGGAGGAACCACAGATACGCAGTATTTT.

The chain is built from TRBV7-9 and TRBJ1-5; D unclear. The CDR3 is made up of 15 amino acids. CDR1 is SEHNR and CDR2 is FQNEAQ in the germline V gene (reference sequence). Trimming left V 2 bases short and J 1 base short, with 9 bases between. CDR3 DNA sequence: TGTGCCAGCAGCTTAAGTGGTGCGAGCAATCAGCCCCAGCATTTT. Translating gives CASSLSGASNQPQHF.

Here the CDR3 reads CASSQAGFNQPQHF. As DNA, the CDR3 is TGTGCCAGCAGCCAAGCAGGGTTCAATCAGCCCCAGCATTTT. The V and J genes are TRBV3-1 (or the pseudogene TRBV3-2) and TRBJ1-5; TRBD1 is a possible D gene (5 bases). CDR3 length: 14 residues. Germline-derived CDR1 and CDR2 are LGHDT and YNNKEL (reference sequence). Trimming took 1 base from V and 3 from J, leaving 7 bases between them.

DNA of the CDR3: TGTGCCAGCAGCTTTTCGGGGTACAATGAGCAGTTCTTC. Translated: CASSFSGYNEQFF. This chain links TRBV11-2 with TRBJ2-1; perhaps TRBD2 as D (5 bases). Per the germline V gene, CDR1 is SGHAT and CDR2 is FQNNGV. This CDR3 is built from 13 residues. V was trimmed by 3 bases and J by 4 bases, leaving 7 bases between them.

The chain employs TRBV10-3 and TRBJ1-5; 10 bases are a match to TRBD1. CDR3 length equals 17 residues. Trimming took 6 bases from V and 2 from J; bases not matched to a gene: 10. CDR1 and CDR2 (germline): ENHRY, SYGVKD. The CDR3 bases are TGTGCCATCAGCCCCGGGACAGGGGTTTCCGGCAATCAGCCCCAGCATTTT. It specifies CAISPGTGVSGNQPQHF.

The chain carries TRBV2 and TRBJ2-2; 7 bases agree with TRBD2. The germline V gene has CDR1 SNHLY and CDR2 FYNNEI. The CDR3 totals 17 residues. The J segment lost 5 bases and the V segment lost 2 bases, leaving 11 bases of the junction unmatched. CDR3 nucleotide sequence: TGTGCCAGCAGTGAATCGGTCGCGGGAGTGAGGACCGGGGAGCTGTTTTTT. Translated: CASSESVAGVRTGELFF.

Here the CDR3 DNA reads TGTGCCAGCAGCCCTACCGGAACAGCAAGTAATGAAAAACTGTTTTTT. Its translation: CASSPTGTASNEKLFF. The chain recombines TRBV28 with TRBJ1-4, with D unresolved. Germline V gives CDR1 MDHEN, CDR2 SYDVKM. Trimming pared 6 bases from V and 4 bases from J, leaving 18 bases between. This CDR3 is built from 16 residues.

This clone appeared once. The gene calls are TRBV5-1 and TRBJ2-3; D might be TRBD1 (6 bases). In germline, CDR1 is SGHRS, CDR2 YFSETQ. Trimming removed 4 bases at V and 3 bases at J, with 18 bases between. The CDR3 is 16 amino acids. Here the CDR3 DNA reads TGCGCCAGCAGCCCCGGGCCTACAGGGCCTACAGATACGCAGTATTTT. Amino acids: CASSPGPTGPTDTQYF.

The chain carries TRBV5-7 and TRBJ1-6; D call uncertain. TRBV5-7 is filed as an ORF, its function uncertain. The CDR3 covers 16 residues. Trimming took 2 bases from V and 0 from J, leaving 9 bases between them. In DNA, the CDR3 is TGTGCCAGCAGCTTTCCGAGGGACTCCTATAATTCACCCCTCCACTTT. Protein sequence: CASSFPRDSYNSPLHF.

The chain carries TRBV19 and TRBJ2-2; 9 bases fit TRBD1. CDR3 size: 17 residues. Germline lookup yields CDR1 LNHDA and CDR2 SQIVND (reference sequence). V shed 3 bases, J shed 6 bases, and the junction held 11 bases outside the gene matches. CDR3 nucleotides: TGTGCCAGTAGTATTGATGGGACAGGGAGGAGAGCCGGGGAGCTGTTTTTT. Protein product: CASSIDGTGRRAGELFF.

In nucleotides, the CDR3 is TGTGCCAGCAGCTTAGGTCCACCTGGCCCCTACGAGCAGTACGTC. Translated, it gives CASSLGPPGPYEQYV. This sequence joins TRBV11-2 and TRBJ2-7; D ambiguous. V lost 1 base to trimming and J lost 2 bases, with 12 bases between them. This CDR3 is built from 15 residues. Germline loops: CDR1 SGHAT, CDR2 FQNNGV.

The chain couples TRBV12-3 or TRBV12-4 to TRBJ2-2, with 7 bases that match TRBD1. The CDR3 contains 13 residues. The junction had 1 base not matched to a gene; V was cut back by 5 bases and J by 4 bases. The CDR3 protein is CASSTGATGELFF. As DNA, the CDR3 is TGTGCCAGCAGTACAGGGGCCACCGGGGAGCTGTTTTTT.

This clone was seen once. This chain links TRBV19 with TRBJ1-5; maybe TRBD1 (6 bases). The CDR3 runs to 15 residues. Between the trimmed V and J ends, which lost 5 bases and 5 bases, there was a span of 16 bases. CDR1 and CDR2 (germline): LNHDA, SQIVND (reference sequence). The CDR3 bases are TGTGCCAGTAGTCCTTGGGGGCAGGGCGATCAGCCCCAGCATTTT. It codes for CASSPWGQGDQPQHF.

The rearrangement uses TRBV5-1 and TRBJ1-1; 10 bases fit TRBD1. Germline V gene lookup returns CDR1 SGHRS and CDR2 YFSETQ. The CDR3 covers 15 residues. The J segment lost 1 base and the V segment lost 7 bases, leaving 7 bases of the junction unmatched. CDR3 sequence: CASRGQGLANTEAFF. The CDR3 coding sequence is TGCGCCAGCCGGGGACAGGGGCTAGCGAACACTGAAGCTTTCTTT.

The chain employs TRBV15 and TRBJ1-2, with D perhaps matching TRBD1 (6 bases). Trimming left V 1 base short and J 7 bases short, with 16 bases between. The germline V gene has CDR1 LNHNV and CDR2 YYDKDF (reference sequence). This CDR3 has 15 amino acids. DNA for the CDR3: TGTGCCACCAGCAGAGGGGACAAGGGAGTGGGTGGCTACACCTTC. Encoded protein: CATSRGDKGVGGYTF.

The chain links TRBV7-6 to TRBJ2-2, with 8 bases lining up with TRBD1. Germline CDR1 and CDR2: SGHVS and FNYEAQ. This CDR3 region has 15 residues. The V gene end was trimmed by 1 base and the J gene end by 7 bases; junction bases not matched to a gene: 5. The CDR3 coding sequence is TGTGCCAGCAGCTTAGGCCAGGGGGCGATCGGGGAGCTGTTTTTT. The encoded protein is CASSLGQGAIGELFF.

The rearrangement links TRBV5-5 to TRBJ2-3; D might be TRBD1 (7 bases). The CDR3 has 15 amino acids. Trimming took 0 bases from V and 5 from J, leaving 13 bases between them. Germline CDR1 and CDR2: SGHKS and YYEKEE (reference sequence). In DNA form, the CDR3 reads TGTGCCAGCAGCTTGGGACCAGGGGGAGGAGATACGCAGTATTTT. This gives the protein CASSLGPGGGDTQYF.

The DNA of the CDR3 is TGTGCCAGCAGTGAAGCGCTAAGATCGACAGTCTACGAGCAGTACTTC. Translating it yields CASSEALRSTVYEQYF. The V gene is TRBV6-1, the J gene TRBJ2-7; maybe TRBD1 (5 bases). This CDR3 comprises 16 residues. The V end lost 0 bases, the J end lost 3 bases, and 15 bases lay between the germline ends. CDR1 is MNHNS and CDR2 is SASEGT in the germline V gene.

This clone came up a few times. The rearrangement uses TRBV2 and TRBJ2-7; TRBD2 is a possible D gene (5 bases). Germline V CDR1 and CDR2: SNHLY, FYNNEI. CDR3 size: 14 residues. V was pared by 4 bases and J by 3 bases, with 13 bases between. CDR3 loop: CASSAGLLDYEQYF. The CDR3 DNA sequence: TGTGCCAGCAGTGCTGGACTCTTAGACTACGAGCAGTACTTC.

This chain uses TRBV5-1 with TRBJ1-1, with D maybe TRBD1 (5 bases). The germline V gene encodes CDR1 SGHRS and CDR2 YFSETQ. Trimming pared 3 bases from V and 3 bases from J, leaving 12 bases between. The CDR3 has 14 residues. CDR3 sequence: CASSSGGTDTEAFF. CDR3 DNA: TGCGCCAGCAGCTCGGGGGGGACGGACACTGAAGCTTTCTTT.

The CDR3 nucleotides read TGTGCCAGCAGCTTAAATCCCCACGGCGGAGCGGGATCCTACGAGCAGTACTTC. This sequence encodes CASSLNPHGGAGSYEQYF. J is TRBJ2-7 and V is TRBV7-2; the match to TRBD2 covers 7 bases. Germline-derived CDR1 and CDR2 are SGHTA and FQGNSA. The CDR3 sequence is 18 residues long. Trimming cost V 2 bases and J 1 base; bases outside gene matches: 14.

This chain connects TRBV6-1 to TRBJ1-2; the D is unclear. V lost 3 bases and J lost 0, with 17 bases in between. CDR1 is MNHNS and CDR2 is SASEGT in the germline V gene. This CDR3 has 17 amino acids. Here the CDR3 reads CASSDGTSFFSNYGYTF. As DNA, the CDR3 is TGTGCCAGCAGTGATGGCACCTCCTTCTTCTCTAACTATGGCTACACCTTC.

CDR3 DNA sequence: TGTGCCAGCAGCCCTGGCGGGACCGGGGAGCTGTTTTTT. Translated: CASSPGGTGELFF. This rearrangement joins TRBV11-3 to TRBJ2-2; TRBD2 is a possible D gene (5 bases). CDR1 is SGHNT and CDR2 is YENEEA in the germline V gene. V dropped 5 bases and J dropped 5 bases, with 9 bases sitting between them. This CDR3 contains 13 residues.

Only one count was recorded for this clone. The gene calls are TRBV30 and TRBJ2-1; 7 positions agree with TRBD2. The CDR3 is made up of 14 amino acids. The junction had 10 bases not matched to a gene; V was cut back by 5 bases and J by 6 bases. Germline values: CDR1 GTSNPN, CDR2 SVGIG (reference sequence). The CDR3 here is CAWQASGGTNEQFF. For the CDR3, the DNA is TGTGCCTGGCAGGCGTCCGGGGGGACCAATGAGCAGTTCTTC.

The rearrangement links TRBV28 to TRBJ2-7; 8 bases line up with TRBD2. This CDR3 contains 14 residues. Looked up from germline, CDR1 is MDHEN and CDR2 is SYDVKM. V gave up 4 bases and J gave up 4 bases; unmatched junction bases: 6. The CDR3 bases are TGTGCCAGCAGTTCACCGGGACTAGGTTACGAGCAGTACTTC. This encodes CASSSPGLGYEQYF.

The CDR3 DNA is TGTGCCAGCAGGAGGGATTTTGGCACAGATACGCAGTATTTT. Its protein product is CASRRDFGTDTQYF. This chain connects TRBV6-5 to TRBJ2-3; D possibly corresponds to TRBD2 (5 bases). Trimming took off 6 bases at V and 1 base at J, with 11 bases between the two ends. The CDR3 is 14 amino acids. Germline loops: CDR1 MNHEY, CDR2 SVGAGI.

The gene calls are TRBV6-5 and TRBJ2-2, with 10 bases that match TRBD2. CDR3 length equals 14 residues. Germline V gene data show CDR1 as MNHEY and CDR2 as SVGAGI. V dropped 9 bases and J dropped 1; count of bases not matched to a gene: 2. CDR3 residues: CASWTSGNTGELFF. As DNA, the CDR3 is TGTGCCAGTTGGACTAGCGGGAACACCGGGGAGCTGTTTTTT.